This TCR beta chain was captured by sequencing in a study of cytomegalovirus exposure and HLA in healthy donors. Study outcomes and limitations: The authors listed 164 TCR beta chains as cytomegalovirus-associated. Usually a TCR sequence was rare, but some public TCRs were found in many donors.

The CDR3 contains 15 residues. The V end was cut by 1 base, the J end by 0 bases, with 8 bases between. Germline CDR1 SNHLY, CDR2 FYNNEI. Healthy bone marrow donors made up the donor group. Donors likely had unrecorded immune exposures despite being nominally healthy when sampled. About this clone itself: Its antigen is still unknown.

A multiplex PCR was run with 60 Vbeta primers and 13 Jbeta primers. Here immunoSEQ multiplex PCR was the method, and the copy in TCRdb shows in-frame clones only, minus some. The sample yields 140,000 or so clones, approximately 83% seen once. The receptor was isolated from a woman aged 40 to 55 in good health and CMV-seronegative. Sequences were obtained from PBMCs. This rearrangement joins TRBV2 to TRBJ2-3, with TRBD2 as a possible D gene (5 bases). The CDR3 nucleotides read TGTGCCAGCAGTGAAGAAACTAGTAGCACAGATACGCAGTATTTT. This gives the protein CASSEETSSTDTQYF.